The 15 T cell receptor beta chains below come from one sample, sequenced in a study of hypomethylating agent response in myelodysplastic syndrome. Assay: immunoSEQ multiplex PCR; the TCRdb copy retains only in-frame clones and omits some. The sample yields about 3,500 clones, around 80% seen once. The material sequenced was bone marrow, taken before or after starting hypomethylating agent treatment for myelodysplastic syndrome (not recorded which). These receptors all stem from a human donor with myelodysplastic syndrome.

This clone was observed a handful of times. V gene TRBV7-9 combines with J gene TRBJ2-7; D unclear. Between the trimmed V and J ends, which lost 1 base and 9 bases, there was a span of 16 bases. This CDR3 spans 14 amino acids. Germline-derived CDR1 and CDR2 are SEHNR and FQNEAQ (reference sequence). The DNA for the CDR3 is TGTGCCAGCAGCTTAGGGCTAAGAGAGTTAGGGCAGTACTTC. This translates into CASSLGLRELGQYF. Together with reference TRBV7-9 and TRBJ2-7, the CDR3 gives the full variable domain: DTGVSQNPRHKITKRGQNVTFRCDPISEHNRLYWYRQTLGQGPEFLTYFQNEAQLEKSRLLSDRFSAERPKGSFSTLEIQRTEQGDSAMYLCASSLGLRELGQYFGPGTRLTVT.

The chain joins TRBV4-2 to TRBJ1-1, with D possibly matching TRBD1 (5 bases). V gave up 0 bases and J gave up 4 bases, with 12 bases separating them. The CDR3 has 15 residues. Germline V gene sequence: CDR1 LGHNA, CDR2 YNFKEQ. CDR3 region: CASSQDLRASTEAFF. The DNA for the CDR3 is TGTGCCAGCAGCCAAGACCTCAGGGCTAGCACTGAAGCTTTCTTT.

The CDR3 sequence: CASSPEDDPTDTQYF. CDR3 nucleotides: TGTGCCAGCAGTCCAGAGGATGACCCCACAGATACGCAGTATTTT. This chain joins TRBV6-1 and TRBJ2-3; D not resolved. This CDR3 has 15 amino acids. Trimming pared 5 bases from V and 2 bases from J, leaving 14 bases between. The V gene's germline CDR1 is MNHNS and CDR2 SASEGT.

The chain links TRBV13 to TRBJ2-2; the D gene is possibly TRBD2 (6 bases). V was pared by 5 bases and J by 8 bases, with 9 bases between. The CDR3 is 12 amino acids. Germline loops: CDR1 PRHDT, CDR2 FYEKMQ (reference sequence). The CDR3 reads CASSPGVGELFF. The CDR3 coding sequence is TGTGCCAGCAGCCCGGGGGTAGGGGAGCTGTTTTTT.

The CDR3: CASSLNRGDEQYF. The CDR3 DNA reads as TGTGCCAGCTCTCTCAACAGGGGTGACGAGCAGTACTTC. This chain joins TRBV18 and TRBJ2-7; 7 bases map to TRBD1. The V segment lost 6 bases and the J segment 5 bases; nucleotides outside the gene matches: 7. Germline CDR1 reads KGHSH; CDR2 reads LQKENI. The CDR3 has 13 residues.

This clone was observed a handful of times. The V gene is TRBV27, the J gene TRBJ2-7; a weak D match, TRBD2 (6 bases). This CDR3 contains 16 residues. The germline CDR1 and CDR2 sequences are MNHEY and SMNVEV (reference sequence). V gave up 3 bases and J gave up 5 bases, with 20 bases separating them. CDR3 sequence: CASSLLASGTGNEQYF. CDR3 bases: TGTGCCAGCAGTTTGCTCGCCTCCGGGACTGGGAACGAGCAGTACTTC.

This chain uses TRBV5-1 with TRBJ2-1; a weak D match, TRBD2 (6 bases). Between the trimmed V and J ends, which lost 2 bases and 4 bases, there was a span of 10 bases. Germline V gene data show CDR1 as SGHRS and CDR2 as YFSETQ. The CDR3 is 14 residues long. The CDR3 region has the DNA TGCGCCAGCAGCTTCTCGGGAGCGTACAATGAGCAGTTCTTC. This codes for CASSFSGAYNEQFF.

This clone occurred a few times. This chain links TRBV7-3 with TRBJ2-2; D uncertain. Trimming took off 5 bases at V and 1 base at J, with 11 bases between the two ends. The CDR3 has 15 residues. Germline V gene lookup returns CDR1 SGHTA and CDR2 FQGTGA. The chain's CDR3 is CASSISGRNTGELFF. The CDR3 nucleotides read TGTGCCAGCAGCATAAGTGGCAGGAACACCGGGGAGCTGTTTTTT. The entire variable domain, with the rest obtained from reference TRBV7-3 and TRBJ2-2, is as follows: GAGVSQTPSNKVTEKGKYVELRCDPISGHTALYWYRQSLGQGPEFLIYFQGTGAADDSGLPNDRFFAVRPEGSVSTLKIQRTERGDSAVYLCASSISGRNTGELFFGEGSRLTVL.

The V gene is TRBV30, the J gene TRBJ2-4; tentatively, D is TRBD1 (5 bases). The CDR3 length is 14 residues. The germline V gene encodes CDR1 GTSNPN and CDR2 SVGIG (reference sequence). V lost 5 bases and J 0 bases, leaving 11 bases between the germline ends. The CDR3 here is CAWAPREAKNIQYF. In DNA, the CDR3 is TGTGCCTGGGCTCCCAGGGAAGCCAAAAACATTCAGTACTTC.

The chain has TRBV6-5 and TRBJ2-7; D not certain. In germline, CDR1 is MNHEY, CDR2 SVGAGI. V was trimmed by 7 bases and J by 1 base, leaving 11 bases between them. This CDR3 is 13 amino acids long. The CDR3 DNA reads TGTGCCAGCAAAATTATGGGGTCCTACGAGCAGTACTTC. It codes for CASKIMGSYEQYF.

The chain employs TRBV5-1 and TRBJ2-3; no clear D. Germline V gene data show CDR1 as SGHRS and CDR2 as YFSETQ. Trimming stripped 0 bases from V and 6 bases from J, with 17 bases between. The length of the CDR3 is 16 residues. CDR3 sequence: CASSLAIKVGADTQYF. The CDR3 DNA reads TGCGCCAGCAGCTTGGCGATTAAGGTTGGTGCGGATACGCAGTATTTT.

By share, this clone ranks as large. The chain employs TRBV21-1 and TRBJ2-7; TRBD2 is the table's D call, not checked against the DNA. TRBV21-1 is tagged as a pseudogene. The CDR3 runs 12 residues. CDR3 nucleotide sequence: TGTGCCAGCAGCAAAGAGCCCCACGAGCAGTACTTC. Translated, it gives CASSKEPHEQYF.

This clone has only one observation. The V call is TRBV19, the J call TRBJ1-1; D gene ambiguous. Per the germline V gene, CDR1 is LNHDA and CDR2 is SQIVND (reference sequence). V lost 5 bases to trimming and J lost 3 bases, with 10 bases between them. The CDR3 runs to 13 residues. Written as DNA, the CDR3 is TGTGCCAGTAGTGCCCGCCGGGACACTGAAGCTTTCTTT. Its protein is CASSARRDTEAFF.

This sequence joins TRBV28 and TRBJ2-4, with D possibly TRBD1 on 6 matching bases. V lost 5 bases and J 3 bases, leaving 14 bases between the germline ends. The CDR3 covers 15 residues. The germline gives CDR1 MDHEN, CDR2 SYDVKM. This CDR3 reads CASSPSGAGKNIQYF. The CDR3, as DNA: TGTGCCAGCAGTCCCTCAGGGGCTGGCAAAAACATTCAGTACTTC.

The chain links TRBV5-6 to TRBJ2-5, with 8 bases fitting TRBD1. Germline-derived CDR1 and CDR2 are SGHDT and YYEEEE. The CDR3 runs 14 residues. The junction had 7 bases not matched to a gene; V was cut back by 4 bases and J by 5 bases. The CDR3 DNA is TGTGCCAGCAGCATCAGGGGGCGGCAGGAGACCCAGTACTTC. Encoded protein: CASSIRGRQETQYF.